Below, 32 T cell receptor beta chains from the same sample are listed, as sequenced in a study of type 1 regulatory T cells. TCRdb ran MiXCR on the reads and lists one entry per CDR3 protein. The sample includes roughly 18,000 distinct CDR3 sequences, roughly a tenth of them seen just once. The sequencing input was CD4+ T cells, either the whole sample or a sorted fraction (not recorded which). These receptors were collected from a human donor in good health.

Worth noting for this clonotype: A junction end diverges from the germline sequence, so it may reflect a read error. CDR3 in amino acids: CSAGERQGAVWEQYF. DNA of the CDR3: TGCAGTGCTGGAGAACGGCAGGGGGCCGTCTGGGAGCAGTACTTC. The chain joins TRBV20-1 to TRBJ2-7, with 8 bases fitting TRBD1. The germline V gene has CDR1 DFQATT and CDR2 SNEGSKA (reference sequence). The CDR3 consists of 15 residues.

This clonotype was picked up many times. This chain links TRBV20-1 with TRBJ2-1; D remains ambiguous. The CDR3 has 15 residues. The V and J ends lost 4 bases and 0 bases respectively, with 13 bases between them. CDR1 and CDR2 from the germline V gene are DFQATT and SNEGSKA (reference sequence). The CDR3, as DNA: TGCAGTGCTACGACCGGTAGAGCCTCCTACAATGAGCAGTTCTTC. Translation gives CSATTGRASYNEQFF.

This clonotype was counted only a few times. The junction differs from germline at one of its ends, possibly a read error. In DNA form, the CDR3 reads TGCAGTGCTAGGATCACAGCGGGAGGGCTCTACGAGCAGTGCTTC. Its translation: CSARITAGGLYEQCF. The chain recombines TRBV20-1 with TRBJ2-7, with 10 positions matching TRBD2. This CDR3 spans 15 amino acids. CDR1 and CDR2 from the germline V gene are DFQATT and SNEGSKA (reference sequence).

V gene TRBV11-2 combines with J gene TRBJ2-5; 12 bases are a match to TRBD2. The CDR3 totals 18 residues. Germline V lookup: CDR1 SGHAT, CDR2 FQNNGV. J lost 5 bases, V lost 4 bases, and 14 bases had no gene match. The CDR3 is CASSSRNLAGGLGETQYF. The CDR3 DNA follows: TGTGCCAGCAGCTCTCGTAACCTAGCGGGAGGGCTCGGTGAGACCCAGTACTTC. The variable domain in full, with the rest retrieved from reference TRBV11-2 and TRBJ2-5, is EAGVAQSPRYKIIEKRQSVAFWCNPISGHATLYWYQQILGQGPKLLIQFQNNGVVDDSQLPKDRFSAERLKGVDSTLKIQPAKLEDSAVYLCASSSRNLAGGLGETQYFGPGTRLLVL.

This clonotype has at least ten counts. CDR3 loop: CASSHAGRGLFF. The DNA for the CDR3 is TGCGCCAGCAGCCATGCAGGGAGAGGACTGTTTTTT. The chain links TRBV4-3 to TRBJ1-4; weak D call: TRBD1 (5 bases). Per the germline V gene, CDR1 is LGHNA and CDR2 is YSLEER. This CDR3 has 12 amino acids. Trimming shortened V by 3 bases and J by 13 bases, and 12 bases separated the two germline ends.

This clonotype was found many times. The rearrangement joins TRBV29-1 to TRBJ2-7; D is undetermined. The germline V gene encodes CDR1 SQVTM and CDR2 ANQGSEA. V was cut by 0 bases and J by 5 bases, with 11 bases left in between. This CDR3 contains 13 residues. The CDR3 DNA is TGCAGCGTTGAAGATGCTCGGGTGGACGAGCAGTACTTC. Residues: CSVEDARVDEQYF.

This clonotype occurred a few times. The J gene is TRBJ2-1, the V gene TRBV9; a weak D match, TRBD2 (6 bases). The germline gives CDR1 SGDLS, CDR2 YYNGEE. V lost 7 bases to trimming and J lost 10 bases, with 9 bases between them. The CDR3 totals 10 residues. The CDR3 DNA sequence: TGTGCCAGCGGAGGAGGGGAGCAGTTCTTC. This gives the protein CASGGGEQFF. Drawing the rest from reference TRBV9 and TRBJ2-1, the complete variable domain is DSGVTQTPKHLITATGQRVTLRCSPRSGDLSVYWYQQSLDQGLQFLIQYYNGEERAKGNILERFSAQQFPDLHSELNLSSLELGDSALYFCASGGGEQFFGPGTRLTVL.

The table lists this clonotype with many counts. The chain employs TRBV5-1 and TRBJ2-7, with no clear D. The CDR3 is 14 residues long. V lost 4 bases to trimming and J lost 6 bases, with 17 bases between them. Germline V lookup: CDR1 SGHRS, CDR2 YFSETQ. The CDR3 spells CASSASVKISEQYF. CDR3 nucleotides: TGCGCCAGCAGCGCGTCCGTAAAAATTTCCGAGCAGTACTTC.

This clonotype qualifies as medium-sized. The V and J genes are TRBV4-3 and TRBJ1-1; no reliable D call. CDR1 is LGHNA and CDR2 is YSLEER in the germline V gene. The V gene lost 0 bases and the J gene lost 0 bases, with 8 bases spanning the gap. CDR3 length equals 15 residues. This CDR3 reads CASSQDAGVNTEAFF. The DNA of the CDR3 is TGCGCCAGCAGCCAAGACGCCGGGGTGAACACTGAAGCTTTCTTT.

This clonotype was seen ten or more times. The genes are TRBV27 and TRBJ1-1, with 11 bases matching TRBD1. V trimming: 2 bases; J trimming: 8 bases; junction bases outside the gene matches: 7. CDR1 and CDR2 (germline): MNHEY, SMNVEV (reference sequence). The CDR3 length is 15 residues. The CDR3 DNA reads as TGTGCCAGCAGTTTAAGGACAGGGGGCATCTTGGAAGCTTTCTTT. Its protein product is CASSLRTGGILEAFF.

This clonotype was observed many times. This sequence joins TRBV6-5 and TRBJ2-1, with TRBD2 matching 11 bases. With V trimmed by 4 bases and J by 1 base, 3 bases remained unmatched. Per the germline V gene, CDR1 is MNHEY and CDR2 is SVGAGI. The CDR3 has 16 residues. The CDR3 DNA reads TGTGCCAGCAGTTCGACTAGCGGGGCGTCCTACAATGAGCAGTTCTTC. This encodes CASSSTSGASYNEQFF.

This clonotype was seen only a few times. The gene calls are TRBV30 and TRBJ2-1, with 9 bases fitting TRBD2. Germline V CDR1 and CDR2: GTSNPN, SVGIG (reference sequence). Losses at the gene ends were 4 bases for V and 5 bases for J; bases not matched to a gene: 3. This CDR3 has 13 residues. CDR3 nucleotides: TGTGCCTGGAATAGCGGGAGAGACAATGAGCAGTTCTTC. As protein: CAWNSGRDNEQFF.

The sample holds a few counts of this clonotype. This chain uses TRBV12-3 or TRBV12-4 with TRBJ2-1; tentatively, D is TRBD2 (5 bases). Trimming shortened V by 2 bases and J by 9 bases, and 23 bases separated the two germline ends. The CDR3 totals 17 residues. The CDR3 here is CASSLPPLGGLVVEQFF. CDR3 in DNA: TGTGCCAGCAGTTTACCCCCCCTGGGCGGGTTGGTGGTTGAGCAGTTCTTC.

Remarks on this clonotype: A read error may be the cause here, since a much bigger clone is one base away. The chain joins TRBV3-1 to TRBJ2-1; D possibly corresponds to TRBD2 (7 bases). The CDR3 has 14 residues. Germline lookup yields CDR1 LGHDT and CDR2 YNNKEL (reference sequence). For the CDR3, the DNA is TGTGCCAGCATGCCAGGTTCGGGGGGCTATGAGCAGCTCTTC. Protein product: CASMPGSGGYEQLF.

The gene calls are TRBV18 and TRBJ2-2; D ambiguous. The CDR3 loop spans 12 amino acids. The germline V gene encodes CDR1 KGHSH and CDR2 LQKENI. The V gene lost 2 bases and the J gene lost 4 bases, with 2 bases spanning the gap. The CDR3 loop is CASSPGTGELFF. Here the CDR3 DNA reads TGTGCCAGCTCACCAGGCACCGGGGAGCTGTTTTTT.

This clonotype occurred many times. The rearrangement joins TRBV6-1 to TRBJ2-3; 8 bases match TRBD2. Germline CDR1 and CDR2: MNHNS and SASEGT. The CDR3 is 14 residues long. V shed 7 bases, J shed 3 bases, and the junction held 6 bases outside the gene matches. The CDR3 DNA reads as TGTGCCAGCACGGGCGGGAGGATAACAGATACGCAGTATTTT. Its protein is CASTGGRITDTQYF.

This clonotype was recorded many times. V is TRBV9 and J is TRBJ1-3; D is unclear. The CDR3 totals 14 residues. V lost 0 bases and J lost 4, with 8 bases in between. The germline V gene has CDR1 SGDLS and CDR2 YYNGEE. CDR3 region: CASSVAAQGNTIYF. The CDR3 region has the DNA TGTGCCAGCAGCGTAGCCGCCCAAGGAAACACCATATATTTT.

The V gene is TRBV6-5, the J gene TRBJ2-7, with D uncertain. The CDR3 is 12 amino acids. Trimming stripped 6 bases from V and 4 bases from J, with 10 bases between. The V gene's germline CDR1 is MNHEY and CDR2 SVGAGI. CDR3 sequence reads: CASRPDGYEQYF. The CDR3 DNA reads TGTGCCAGCAGACCCGACGGGTACGAGCAGTACTTC.

The sample holds many counts of this clonotype. This chain joins TRBV2 and TRBJ2-1; TRBD1 or TRBD2 may be the D gene (5 bases each). With 5 bases removed from V and 10 bases from J, the gap between germline ends came to 15 bases. The CDR3 loop spans 13 amino acids. Germline V CDR1 and CDR2: SNHLY, FYNNEI. CDR3 residues: CASSRDQGNEQFF. CDR3 DNA sequence: TGTGCCAGCAGTCGGGACCAAGGGAACGAGCAGTTCTTC. Drawing the rest from reference TRBV2 and TRBJ2-1, the complete variable domain is EPEVTQTPSHQVTQMGQEVILRCVPISNHLYFYWYRQILGQKVEFLVSFYNNEISEKSEIFDDQFSVERPDGSNFTLKIRSTKLEDSAMYFCASSRDQGNEQFFGPGTRLTVL.

At least ten counts were recorded for this clonotype. The gene calls are TRBV28 and TRBJ2-6, with unresolved D. Germline V CDR1 and CDR2: MDHEN, SYDVKM. V was clipped by 5 bases and J by 4 bases, with 12 bases between them. This CDR3 is built from 15 residues. The CDR3 region has the DNA TGTGCCAGCAGTGAGGACCGCTCCGGGGCCAACGTCCTGACTTTC. Amino acid sequence: CASSEDRSGANVLTF. Full variable domain (remainder filled in from reference TRBV28 and TRBJ2-6): DVKVTQSSRYLVKRTGEKVFLECVQDMDHENMFWYRQDPGLGLRLIYFSYDVKMKEKGDIPEGYSVSREKKERFSLILESASTNQTSMYLCASSEDRSGANVLTFGAGSRLTVL.

This clonotype was counted ten times or more. This rearrangement joins TRBV5-1 to TRBJ2-7; weak D call: TRBD1 (5 bases). The germline V gene encodes CDR1 SGHRS and CDR2 YFSETQ. This CDR3 contains 14 residues. V was pared by 4 bases and J by 7 bases, with 18 bases between. CDR3 sequence: CASSQVTDTGEQYF. The CDR3 DNA is TGCGCCAGCAGCCAGGTGACGGACACGGGTGAGCAGTACTTC.

This clonotype was counted ten times or more. This rearrangement joins TRBV14 to TRBJ2-4; tentative D call: TRBD2 (5 bases). Germline values: CDR1 SGHDN, CDR2 FVKESK. The V end lost 0 bases, the J end lost 4 bases, and 7 bases lay between the germline ends. This CDR3 comprises 14 residues. The CDR3 region has the DNA TGTGCCAGCAGCCAAGAATCGGGGAAAAACATTCAGTACTTC. As protein: CASSQESGKNIQYF.

This clonotype counts as medium-sized (0.01 to 0.1%). The chain combines TRBV5-6 with TRBJ2-1, with 9 bases matching TRBD1. The CDR3 is made up of 13 amino acids. Germline-derived CDR1 and CDR2 are SGHDT and YYEEEE. Germline trimming cut 0 bases from V and 10 bases from J; bases unmatched to any gene: 2. The chain's CDR3 is CASSLAGTGEQFF. CDR3 DNA: TGTGCCAGCAGCTTGGCCGGGACAGGGGAGCAGTTCTTC. Based on the CDR3 plus reference TRBV5-6 and TRBJ2-1, the full variable domain is DAGVTQSPTHLIKTRGQQVTLRCSPKSGHDTVSWYQQALGQGPQFIFQYYEEEERQRGNFPDRFSGHQFPNYSSELNVNALLLGDSALYLCASSLAGTGEQFFGPGTRLTVL.

This clonotype has ten or more counts. V usage is TRBV20-1 and J usage is TRBJ2-5; D uncertain. CDR1 and CDR2 (germline): DFQATT, SNEGSKA (reference sequence). The CDR3 is 14 amino acids. With 3 bases removed from V and 1 base from J, the gap between germline ends came to 12 bases. The chain's CDR3 is CSASVSASQETQYF. CDR3 nucleotides: TGCAGTGCTAGTGTTTCGGCTTCCCAAGAGACCCAGTACTTC.

This clonotype was counted a few times. The chain combines TRBV12-3 or TRBV12-4 with TRBJ2-4; 8 nucleotides line up with TRBD2. The junction had 4 bases not matched to a gene; V was cut back by 6 bases and J by 0 bases. CDR3 length: 15 residues. In DNA, the CDR3 is TGTGCCAGCAGCCGTCGGGGGGGAGCCAAAAACATTCAGTACTTC. It is translated as CASSRRGGAKNIQYF.

In this sample, this clonotype turned up a few times. The chain has TRBV6-5 and TRBJ1-6, with a possible D match to TRBD1 (5 bases). The V and J ends lost 8 bases and 8 bases respectively, with 16 bases between them. The CDR3 has 14 residues. The V gene's germline CDR1 is MNHEY and CDR2 SVGAGI. Written as DNA, the CDR3 is TGTGCCAGCCGCCGTTTGGGGGAAGATTCACCCCTCCACTTT. Translation gives CASRRLGEDSPLHF.

This clonotype was seen repeatedly, ten times or more. The chain links TRBV7-2 to TRBJ2-7; D unresolved. Germline lookup yields CDR1 SGHTA and CDR2 FQGNSA. Trimming removed 4 bases at V and 3 bases at J, with 4 bases between. This CDR3 spans 11 amino acids. The CDR3 DNA is TGTGCCAGCAGCTACCACTACGAGCAGTACTTC. It translates to CASSYHYEQYF.

The sample holds many counts of this clonotype. The chain couples TRBV3-1 to TRBJ2-1; D not certain. V lost 1 base and J lost 7, with 20 bases in between. The V gene's germline CDR1 is LGHDT and CDR2 YNNKEL (reference sequence). The CDR3 has 17 residues. CDR3 DNA: TGTGCCAGCAGCCAAGTTGCATTCCTATCTAGTAGGAATGAGCAGTTCTTC. Translating gives CASSQVAFLSSRNEQFF.

This clonotype appeared a few times. The gene calls are TRBV11-3 and TRBJ2-1, with D maybe TRBD2 (6 bases). Germline lookup yields CDR1 SGHNT and CDR2 YENEEA. The CDR3 has 15 residues. The V and J ends lost 3 bases and 7 bases respectively, with 16 bases between them. DNA of the CDR3: TGTGCCAGCAGCTTCAGTGGGAGGTCGGTTAATGAGCAGTTCTTC. Protein sequence: CASSFSGRSVNEQFF. The variable domain in full, completed from reference TRBV11-3 and TRBJ2-1, reads EAGVVQSPRYKIIEKKQPVAFWCNPISGHNTLYWYLQNLGQGPELLIRYENEEAVDDSQLPKDRFSAERLKGVDSTLKIQPAELGDSAVYLCASSFSGRSVNEQFFGPGTRLTVL.

Ten or more counts support this clonotype. The chain employs TRBV19 and TRBJ1-1; D unclear. V was clipped by 4 bases and J by 1 base, with 10 bases between them. CDR3 length: 14 amino acids. CDR1 is LNHDA, CDR2 SQIVND, per germline (reference sequence). CDR3 region: CASSTRPQNTEAFF. CDR3 DNA: TGTGCCAGTAGTACCAGACCTCAGAACACTGAAGCTTTCTTT.

About this clonotype itself: A junction boundary mismatches the germline segment, possibly from a read error. The chain joins TRBV24-1 to TRBJ2-1; D is uncertain. CDR1 is KGHDR and CDR2 is SFDVKD in the germline V gene. CDR3 length equals 12 residues. For the CDR3, the DNA is TGTGCCACCAGTGATTCAGGCTATCCCCCTTCCTTC. It specifies CATSDSGYPPSF.

This clonotype was recorded at least ten times. The chain's CDR3 is CASSSFSGRAGEQYF. In DNA form, the CDR3 reads TGTGCCAGCAGTTCATTTAGCGGGAGGGCCGGCGAGCAGTACTTC. The chain recombines TRBV12-3 or TRBV12-4 with TRBJ2-7, with 11 nucleotides matching TRBD2. CDR3 length: 15 residues. Trimming at V came to 4 bases and at J to 6 bases, leaving 8 bases not matched to a gene.